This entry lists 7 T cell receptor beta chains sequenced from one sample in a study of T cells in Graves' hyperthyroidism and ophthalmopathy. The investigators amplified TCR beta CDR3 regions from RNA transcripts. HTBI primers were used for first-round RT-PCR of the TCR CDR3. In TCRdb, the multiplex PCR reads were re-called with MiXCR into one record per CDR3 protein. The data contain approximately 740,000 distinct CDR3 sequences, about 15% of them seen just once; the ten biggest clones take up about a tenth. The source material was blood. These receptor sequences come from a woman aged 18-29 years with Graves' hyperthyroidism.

The CDR3 sequence is CASSQDGPDGGYTF. In nucleotides, the CDR3 is TGTGCCAGCAGCCAAGATGGGCCGGACGGCGGCTACACCTTC. The chain employs TRBV4-2 and TRBJ1-2; D is uncertain. Germline CDR1 LGHNA, CDR2 YNFKEQ. The CDR3 covers 14 residues. V was cut by 0 bases and J by 8 bases, with 13 bases left in between.

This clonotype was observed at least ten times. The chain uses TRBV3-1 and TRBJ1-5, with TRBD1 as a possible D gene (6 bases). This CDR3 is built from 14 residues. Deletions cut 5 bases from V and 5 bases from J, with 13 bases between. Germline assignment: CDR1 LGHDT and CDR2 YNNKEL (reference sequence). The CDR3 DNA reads TGTGCCAGCAGCTCGACAGGAGACGATCAGCCCCAGCATTTT. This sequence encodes CASSSTGDDQPQHF.

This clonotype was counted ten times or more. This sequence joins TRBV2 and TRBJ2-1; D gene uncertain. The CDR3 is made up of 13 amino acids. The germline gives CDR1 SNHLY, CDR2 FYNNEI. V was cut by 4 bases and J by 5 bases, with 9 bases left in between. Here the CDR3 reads CASSGEPNNEQFF. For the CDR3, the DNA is TGTGCCAGCAGTGGGGAACCGAACAATGAGCAGTTCTTC. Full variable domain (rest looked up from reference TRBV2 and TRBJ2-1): EPEVTQTPSHQVTQMGQEVILRCVPISNHLYFYWYRQILGQKVEFLVSFYNNEISEKSEIFDDQFSVERPDGSNFTLKIRSTKLEDSAMYFCASSGEPNNEQFFGPGTRLTVL.

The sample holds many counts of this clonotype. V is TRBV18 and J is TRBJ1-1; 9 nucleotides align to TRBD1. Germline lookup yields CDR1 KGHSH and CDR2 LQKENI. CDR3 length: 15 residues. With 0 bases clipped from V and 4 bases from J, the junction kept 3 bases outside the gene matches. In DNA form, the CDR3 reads TGTGCCAGCTCACCACCCAAGGGACAGGGCACTGAAGCTTTCTTT. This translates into CASSPPKGQGTEAFF.

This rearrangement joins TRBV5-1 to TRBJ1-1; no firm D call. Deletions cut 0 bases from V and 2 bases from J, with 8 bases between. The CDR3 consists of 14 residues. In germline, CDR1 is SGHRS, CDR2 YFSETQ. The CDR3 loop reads CASSLGVINTEAFF. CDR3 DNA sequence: TGCGCCAGCAGCTTGGGGGTGATTAACACTGAAGCTTTCTTT.

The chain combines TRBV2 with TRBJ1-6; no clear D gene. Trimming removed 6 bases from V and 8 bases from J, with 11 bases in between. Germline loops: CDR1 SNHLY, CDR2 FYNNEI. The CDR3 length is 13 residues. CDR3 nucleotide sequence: TGTGCCAGCAGATCCGGACGTTATTCACCCCTCCACTTT. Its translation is CASRSGRYSPLHF. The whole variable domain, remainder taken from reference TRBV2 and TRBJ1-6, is EPEVTQTPSHQVTQMGQEVILRCVPISNHLYFYWYRQILGQKVEFLVSFYNNEISEKSEIFDDQFSVERPDGSNFTLKIRSTKLEDSAMYFCASRSGRYSPLHFGNGTRLTVT.

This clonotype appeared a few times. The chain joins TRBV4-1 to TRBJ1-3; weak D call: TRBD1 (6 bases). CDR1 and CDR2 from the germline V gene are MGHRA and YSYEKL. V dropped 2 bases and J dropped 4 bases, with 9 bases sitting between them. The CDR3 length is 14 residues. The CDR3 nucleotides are TGCGCCAGCAGCCAACCAGGGACAGGAAACACCATATATTTT. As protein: CASSQPGTGNTIYF.